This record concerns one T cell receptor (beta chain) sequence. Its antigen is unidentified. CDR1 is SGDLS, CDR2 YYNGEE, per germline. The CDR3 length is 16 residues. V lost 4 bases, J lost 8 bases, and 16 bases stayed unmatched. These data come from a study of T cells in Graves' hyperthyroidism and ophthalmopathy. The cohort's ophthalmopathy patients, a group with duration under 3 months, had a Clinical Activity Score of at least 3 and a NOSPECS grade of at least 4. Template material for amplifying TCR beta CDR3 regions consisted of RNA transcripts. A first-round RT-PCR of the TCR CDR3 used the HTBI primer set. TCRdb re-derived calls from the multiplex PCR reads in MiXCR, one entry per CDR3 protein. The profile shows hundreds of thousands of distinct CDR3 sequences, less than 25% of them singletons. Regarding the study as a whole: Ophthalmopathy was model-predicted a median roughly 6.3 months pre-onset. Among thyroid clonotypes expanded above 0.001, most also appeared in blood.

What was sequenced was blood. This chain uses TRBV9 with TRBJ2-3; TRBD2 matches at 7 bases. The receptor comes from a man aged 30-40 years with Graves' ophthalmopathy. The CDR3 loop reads CASSLRGGGREGTQYF. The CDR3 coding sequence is TGTGCCAGCAGCCTTCGGGGTGGCGGGAGAGAGGGTACGCAGTATTTT. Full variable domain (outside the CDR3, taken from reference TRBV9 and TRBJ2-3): DSGVTQTPKHLITATGQRVTLRCSPRSGDLSVYWYQQSLDQGLQFLIQYYNGEERAKGNILERFSAQQFPDLHSELNLSSLELGDSALYFCASSLRGGGREGTQYFGPGTRLTVL.